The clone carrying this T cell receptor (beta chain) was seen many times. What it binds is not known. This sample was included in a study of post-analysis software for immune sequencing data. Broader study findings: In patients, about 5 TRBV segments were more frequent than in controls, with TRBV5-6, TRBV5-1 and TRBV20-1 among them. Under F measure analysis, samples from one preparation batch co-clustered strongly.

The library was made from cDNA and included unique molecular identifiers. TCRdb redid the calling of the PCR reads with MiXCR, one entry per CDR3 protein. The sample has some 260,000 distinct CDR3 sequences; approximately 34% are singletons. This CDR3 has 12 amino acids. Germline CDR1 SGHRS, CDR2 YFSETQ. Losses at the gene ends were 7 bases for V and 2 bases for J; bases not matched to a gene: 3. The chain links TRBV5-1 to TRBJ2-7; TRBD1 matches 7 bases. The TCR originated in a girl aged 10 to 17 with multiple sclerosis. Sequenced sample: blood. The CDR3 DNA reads TGCGCCAGCTCAGACAGGGCCTACGAGCAGTACTTC. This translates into CASSDRAYEQYF.